This is a list of T cell receptor beta chains from one sample in a study of CD8 T cells in ankylosing spondylitis. TCRdb ran MiXCR on the 5' RACE reads and lists one entry per CDR3 protein. The table has around 430,000 distinct CDR3 sequences, approximately 17% seen once; the top ten hold just over 1%. The sequencing sample was made of blood, either unsorted or a sorted T cell fraction (not recorded which). The receptors stem from a male donor with ankylosing spondylitis. Each CDR3 is given with its conserved first and last residue. The D gene is left open where the match is weak. Size is omitted from some rows. Given values are once, few, many or a class for expanded clones.

many	TRBV5-1	TRBD2	TRBJ2-1	TGCGCCAGCAGCGTTGGTAGCGGGAGCTCCTACAATGAGCAGTTCTTC	CASSVGSGSSYNEQFF
NA	TRBV20-1	NA	TRBJ2-5	TGCAGTCCCAGCCCGGGCAGGGGAAAAGAGACCCAGTACTTC	CSPSPGRGKETQYF
few	TRBV6-5	NA	TRBJ2-2	TGTGCCAGCAGTTACTCCGGCACCGGGGAGCTGTTTTTT	CASSYSGTGELFF
NA	TRBV7-9	NA	TRBJ1-3	TGTGCCAGCAGGCCGGGAGAGGGAAACACCATATATTTT	CASRPGEGNTIYF
NA	TRBV6-5	TRBD2	TRBJ2-7	TGTGCCAGCAGTTACTTAGCGGGAGGGCCCCACGAGCAGTACTTC	CASSYLAGGPHEQYF
NA	TRBV24-1	NA	TRBJ2-7	TGTGCCACCAGTAGCATCCCCCCGACGGGACTGAACTCCTACGAGCAGTACTTC	CATSSIPPTGLNSYEQYF
NA	TRBV5-1	TRBD2	TRBJ2-3	TGCGCCAGCAGCCTACTAGCGAGCACAGATACGCAGTATTTT	CASSLLASTDTQYF
many	TRBV18	NA	TRBJ1-1	TGTGCCAGCTCCTTCTCGGGTGCGGACACTGAAGCTTTCTTT	CASSFSGADTEAFF
NA	TRBV7-9	TRBD1	TRBJ1-1	TGTGCCAGCAGCAAAGGGACAGGCGGGCAGGATACTGAAGCTTTCTTT	CASSKGTGGQDTEAFF
few	TRBV10-3	NA	TRBJ2-3	TGTGCCATCAGTGAAGGACGGACCACAGATACGCAGTATTTT	CAISEGRTTDTQYF
NA	TRBV7-8	NA	TRBJ2-3	TGTGCCAGCAGCTCGCGGCGAGGGGGGGGCACAGATACGCAGTATTTT	CASSSRRGGGTDTQYF
few	TRBV6-5	NA	TRBJ2-5	TGTGCCAGCAGTTACTCGTCCAGATTGCAGACCCAGTACTTC	CASSYSSRLQTQYF
NA	TRBV12-3/TRBV12-4	TRBD2	TRBJ2-1	TGTGCCAGCAGTTTTCCCCTGGGGCTAGCGGGGCCGAGTAATGAGCAGTTCTTC	CASSFPLGLAGPSNEQFF
many	TRBV12-3/TRBV12-4	TRBD1	TRBJ1-5	TGTGCCAGCTCACAGGGGAAAGGACAGCCCCAGCATTTT	CASSQGKGQPQHF
few	TRBV14	NA	TRBJ2-7	TGTGCCAGCAGCCGATGGGGGTCCGGAAGTTCCGAGCAGTACTTC	CASSRWGSGSSEQYF
NA	TRBV9	TRBD2	TRBJ2-7	TGTGCCAGCAGCGTAGGACTAGCGGAAGCCTACGAGCAGTACTTC	CASSVGLAEAYEQYF
NA	TRBV9	NA	TRBJ1-4	TGTGCCAGCAGCCCAGAGATTCAGGGGTATAATGAAAAACTGTTTTTT	CASSPEIQGYNEKLFF
many	TRBV5-1	TRBD2	TRBJ2-7	TGTGCCAGCAGTTTGGTAGCGGGGGGGACCTACGAGCAGTACTTC	CASSLVAGGTYEQYF
many	TRBV11-2	NA	TRBJ2-3	TGTGCCAGCAGCTTAAAAATTAGAATGGGCACAGATACGCAGTATTTT	CASSLKIRMGTDTQYF
few	TRBV6-5	NA	TRBJ1-1	TGTGCCAGCAGACGAGGAACTGAAGCTTTCTTT	CASRRGTEAFF
few	TRBV29-1	NA	TRBJ2-3	TGCAGCGTTGAGACAGGGAGGGTAACAACAGATACGCAGTATTTT	CSVETGRVTTDTQYF
few	TRBV7-6	TRBD2	TRBJ2-1	TGTGCCAGCAGCGTTACTAGCGTTGAGCAGTTCTTC	CASSVTSVEQFF
few	TRBV28	NA	TRBJ2-7	TGTGCCAGCAGTAAACCGGGACGACAATCCTACGAGCAGTACTTC	CASSKPGRQSYEQYF
NA	TRBV25-1	TRBD2	TRBJ2-5	TGTGCCAGCAGTGAAGCGGGAGCGGCCCAAGAGACCCAGTACTTC	CASSEAGAAQETQYF
NA	TRBV20-1	NA	TRBJ2-7	TGCAGTGCCGGGACTCCATCGTCCTACGAGCAGTACTTC	CSAGTPSSYEQYF
NA	TRBV3-1	TRBD2	TRBJ2-3	TGTGCCAGCAGCAAAAGCGGGAGAGAGAAGGGCCCAGATACGCAGTATTTT	CASSKSGREKGPDTQYF
NA	TRBV20-1	TRBD1	TRBJ1-5	TGCAGTGCTAGTATCCCGACAGGGCATCAGCCCCAGCATTTT	CSASIPTGHQPQHF
NA	TRBV5-1	NA	TRBJ2-1	TGCGCCAGCAGCTTGGTAGGATTCTCCTACAATGAGCAGTTCTTC	CASSLVGFSYNEQFF
NA	TRBV12-3/TRBV12-4	NA	TRBJ2-3	TGTGCCAGCAGTTTTGGATTAGATACGCAGTATTTT	CASSFGLDTQYF
few	TRBV20-1	TRBD2	TRBJ2-1	TGCAGTGCCTCTACTAGCGGGGGGACGTTGGACAATGAGCAGTTCTTC	CSASTSGGTLDNEQFF
NA	TRBV5-1	NA	TRBJ1-1	TGCGCCAGCAGCTTTCAATGGGGGGGTGCTGAAGCTTTCTTT	CASSFQWGGAEAFF
NA	TRBV5-4	NA	TRBJ2-3	TGTGCCAGCAGCTTGGAGTGGGCCACAGATACGCAGTATTTT	CASSLEWATDTQYF
NA	TRBV11-3	NA	TRBJ2-3	TGTGCCAGCACCAGCAGGGCCGGTACGCAGTATTTT	CASTSRAGTQYF
few	TRBV12-3/TRBV12-4	NA	TRBJ2-5	TGTGCCAGCAGTTTGCAGGGAGTAAAAGAGACCCAGTACTTC	CASSLQGVKETQYF
NA	TRBV12-3/TRBV12-4	NA	TRBJ1-4	TGTGCCAGCAGCCTAACACCCGGGAATGAAAAACTGTTTTTT	CASSLTPGNEKLFF
NA	TRBV11-2	NA	TRBJ2-7	TGTGCCAGCAGCGCCAGACAGAGCTCCTACGAGCAGTACTTC	CASSARQSSYEQYF
NA	TRBV27	NA	TRBJ2-1	TGTGCCAGCGGTTTACGACCTCCTGGGCTGGGTACTGAGCAGTTCTTC	CASGLRPPGLGTEQFF
NA	TRBV20-1	NA	TRBJ1-3	TGCAGTGCTAGAGATCGAACCGGTGCGCCGTGGGGAAACACCATATATTTT	CSARDRTGAPWGNTIYF
few	TRBV4-2	NA	TRBJ2-5	TGTGCCAGCAGCCATCCCAGCGGAGTCCAAGAGACCCAGTACTTC	CASSHPSGVQETQYF
few	TRBV12-3/TRBV12-4	NA	TRBJ2-7	TGTGCCAGCAGTTTAGAAGGACAGCCGCCCTACGAGCAGTACTTC	CASSLEGQPPYEQYF
NA	TRBV3-1	NA	TRBJ2-3	TGTGCCAGCAGCCAAGATTGGGCAAATACGCAGTATTTT	CASSQDWANTQYF
few	TRBV30	NA	TRBJ2-2	TGTGCCTGGACCAGGGTGCGAGGGACCGGGGAGCTGTTTTTT	CAWTRVRGTGELFF
many	TRBV29-1	NA	TRBJ1-2	TGCAGCGTTGCTCCTCGCGAAGGCTCTAACTATGGCTACACCTTC	CSVAPREGSNYGYTF
few	TRBV12-3/TRBV12-4	TRBD2	TRBJ2-2	TGTGCCAGCAGTTTAGTTTGGCTAGCGGGATCGAACACCGGGGAGCTGTTTTTT	CASSLVWLAGSNTGELFF
NA	TRBV11-2	TRBD1	TRBJ2-1	TGTGCCAGCAGCCCACAGGGGATATACAATGAGCAGTTCTTC	CASSPQGIYNEQFF